Each of the 32 T cell receptor beta chains below was sequenced from the same sample in a study of T cells in localized non-small cell lung cancer. Some clones are missing from TCRdb's copy, which holds only in-frame ones; the method was immunoSEQ multiplex PCR. The sample consists of 20,000 to 30,000 clones, roughly nine tenths of them appearing once. The sequencing here drew on peripheral blood, taken before any cancer treatment. The source of these receptors is a woman between 35 and 70 years old with stage I lung adenocarcinoma.

The chain joins TRBV28 to TRBJ1-2; a possible D gene is TRBD1 (5 bases). The germline V gene has CDR1 MDHEN and CDR2 SYDVKM. This CDR3 has 14 amino acids. The V gene lost 5 bases and the J gene lost 4 bases, with 14 bases spanning the gap. CDR3 in DNA: TGTGCCAGCAGTGGGGGGTCGGTCGGCTATGGCTACACCTTC. It codes for CASSGGSVGYGYTF.

This chain links TRBV7-2 with TRBJ2-2, with D possibly matching TRBD2 (5 bases). Trimming pared 4 bases from V and 1 base from J, leaving 7 bases between. Germline V gene sequence: CDR1 SGHTA, CDR2 FQGNSA. The CDR3 sequence is 14 residues long. The CDR3 region has the DNA TGTGCCAGCAGCTACAGCGGGAACACCGGGGAGCTGTTTTTT. The encoded protein is CASSYSGNTGELFF. The entire variable domain, with the rest obtained from reference TRBV7-2 and TRBJ2-2, is as follows: GAGVSQSPSNKVTEKGKDVELRCDPISGHTALYWYRQSLGQGLEFLIYFQGNSAPDKSGLPSDRFSAERTGGSVSTLTIQRTQQEDSAVYLCASSYSGNTGELFFGEGSRLTVL.

The chain uses TRBV19 and TRBJ1-1; TRBD1 might be the D (5 bases). The CDR3 contains 11 residues. V gave up 6 bases and J gave up 7 bases, with 9 bases separating them. Germline V CDR1 and CDR2: LNHDA, SQIVND (reference sequence). CDR3 loop: CASRGQGEAFF. The CDR3 DNA reads TGTGCCAGTAGGGGGCAGGGTGAAGCTTTCTTT.

Turning to this clone: Within the sample, other DNA sequences also encode this same CDR3. V and J are TRBV9 and TRBJ2-2; 7 nucleotides align to TRBD1. The V and J ends lost 2 bases and 1 base, in that order; junction bases with no gene match: 2. Germline V gene sequence: CDR1 SGDLS, CDR2 YYNGEE. This CDR3 spans 15 amino acids. DNA of the CDR3: TGTGCCAGCAGCGTTGGGACAGTGAACACCGGGGAGCTGTTTTTT. Amino acid sequence: CASSVGTVNTGELFF.

Here the CDR3 reads CASGRENTEAFF. The CDR3 DNA reads as TGTGCCAGCGGTAGAGAGAACACTGAAGCTTTCTTT. The chain employs TRBV6-1 and TRBJ1-1; D is uncertain. Trimming left V 8 bases short and J 1 base short, with 8 bases between. The CDR3 has 12 amino acids. Germline V gene sequence: CDR1 MNHNS, CDR2 SASEGT.

The genes are TRBV6-6 and TRBJ1-1, with a possible D match to TRBD1 (5 bases). The CDR3 sequence is 11 residues long. Germline assignment: CDR1 MNHNY and CDR2 SVGAGI (reference sequence). V lost 0 bases and J lost 11, with 7 bases in between. The CDR3 nucleotides are TGTGCCAGCAGTTACTCGTGGGGGGCTTTCTTT. This translates into CASSYSWGAFF.

The V and J genes are TRBV12-2 and TRBJ2-7; the tabulated D call, TRBD1, remains unverified against the DNA. TRBV12-2 is described as a pseudogene. This CDR3 contains 18 residues. The CDR3 sequence: CASRLNFSGVGILDEQYF. Here the CDR3 DNA reads TGTGCAAGTCGCTTAAATTTCTCAGGCGTCGGAATTTTGGACGAGCAGTACTTC.

The rearrangement joins TRBV6-5 to TRBJ1-2; tentatively, D is TRBD1 (6 bases). The CDR3 is 13 amino acids. Germline loops: CDR1 MNHEY, CDR2 SVGAGI. Trimming removed 3 bases at V and 2 bases at J, with 7 bases between. CDR3 residues: CASSYGQNYGYTF. The CDR3 nucleotides read TGTGCCAGCAGTTATGGACAGAACTATGGCTACACCTTC.

This clone was found once. The J gene is TRBJ2-2, the V gene TRBV27; D uncertain. Looked up from germline, CDR1 is MNHEY and CDR2 is SMNVEV (reference sequence). The CDR3 spans 14 residues. V lost 6 bases and J lost 4, with 12 bases in between. The chain's CDR3 is CASRPDRITGELFF. The CDR3 nucleotides are TGTGCCAGCAGACCGGACCGGATCACCGGGGAGCTGTTTTTT.

The chain employs TRBV5-4 and TRBJ2-7, with a weak D call TRBD2 (5 bases). Per the germline V gene, CDR1 is SGHNT and CDR2 is YYREEE (reference sequence). The CDR3 spans 14 residues. Trimming left V 6 bases short and J 5 bases short, with 18 bases between. CDR3 bases: TGTGCCAGCACCACGAGGCCGGGAAATGACGAGCAGTACTTC. Translation: CASTTRPGNDEQYF.

The chain couples TRBV4-3 to TRBJ2-3; 9 bases align to TRBD2. Germline-derived CDR1 and CDR2 are LGHNA and YSLEER. V lost 5 bases, J lost 4 bases, and 7 bases stayed unmatched. This CDR3 is built from 15 residues. CDR3 nucleotide sequence: TGCGCCAGCAGCTATGGGACTAGCAACCCAGATACGCAGTATTTT. It specifies CASSYGTSNPDTQYF.

This clone was recorded once. The rearrangement joins TRBV27 to TRBJ1-1; no firm D call. The CDR3 runs 14 residues. The V and J ends lost 6 bases and 3 bases respectively, with 14 bases between them. The germline gives CDR1 MNHEY, CDR2 SMNVEV (reference sequence). The CDR3: CASRDTVLDTEAFF. CDR3 nucleotides: TGTGCCAGCAGGGATACGGTTTTGGACACTGAAGCTTTCTTT.

The V call is TRBV5-1, the J call TRBJ1-6, with 7 nucleotides matching TRBD1. The trim removed 6 bases at V and 5 bases at J, leaving 5 bases unmatched. Germline loops: CDR1 SGHRS, CDR2 YFSETQ. This CDR3 contains 14 residues. DNA of the CDR3: TGCGCCAGCACAGGGGGTAGTAATAATTCACCCCTCCACTTT. Protein: CASTGGSNNSPLHF. Full variable domain (outside the CDR3, taken from reference TRBV5-1 and TRBJ1-6): KAGVTQTPRYLIKTRGQQVTLSCSPISGHRSVSWYQQTPGQGLQFLFEYFSETQRNKGNFPGRFSGRQFSNSRSEMNVSTLELGDSALYLCASTGGSNNSPLHFGNGTRLTVT.

This clone showed up just a few times. The V call is TRBV5-1, the J call TRBJ2-3, with 15 bases that match TRBD2. This CDR3 has 16 residues. Germline V CDR1 and CDR2: SGHRS, YFSETQ. Unmatched junction bases numbered 8, after V lost 4 bases and J lost 8 bases. CDR3 nucleotide sequence: TGCGCCAGCAGCGTGGGACTAGCGGGGGGCCTAGGTACGCAGTATTTT. This codes for CASSVGLAGGLGTQYF.

This clone appeared a few times. Here the CDR3 reads CASSPFISGGGYEQYF. The CDR3 coding sequence is TGTGCCAGCAGCCCATTCATTTCGGGGGGAGGTTACGAGCAGTACTTC. V gene TRBV9 combines with J gene TRBJ2-7; TRBD2 agrees at 7 bases. This CDR3 is built from 16 residues. J was trimmed by 4 bases and V by 4 bases; bases with no gene match: 14. CDR1 is SGDLS, CDR2 YYNGEE, per germline. Full variable domain (rest looked up from reference TRBV9 and TRBJ2-7): DSGVTQTPKHLITATGQRVTLRCSPRSGDLSVYWYQQSLDQGLQFLIQYYNGEERAKGNILERFSAQQFPDLHSELNLSSLELGDSALYFCASSPFISGGGYEQYFGPGTRLTVT.

The V gene is TRBV4-1, the J gene TRBJ2-7, with 8 bases that match TRBD2. The CDR3 spans 16 residues. Germline lookup yields CDR1 MGHRA and CDR2 YSYEKL. V was clipped by 1 base and J by 4 bases; unmatched bases: 9. This CDR3 is CASSQGVRGGKYEQYF. DNA of the CDR3: TGCGCCAGCAGCCAAGGCGTACGGGGGGGGAAGTACGAGCAGTACTTC.

The chain employs TRBV4-1 and TRBJ1-1, with D perhaps matching TRBD1 (6 bases). From germline, CDR1 is MGHRA and CDR2 YSYEKL. The V and J ends lost 1 base and 0 bases respectively, with 9 bases between them. The CDR3 consists of 15 residues. The CDR3 is CASSQAGVLNTEAFF. The CDR3 DNA reads as TGCGCCAGCAGCCAAGCAGGGGTCTTGAACACTGAAGCTTTCTTT.

V and J are TRBV7-3 and TRBJ2-3; D gene unclear. Germline CDR1 SGHTA, CDR2 FQGTGA. The CDR3 sequence is 12 residues long. The V gene lost 1 base and the J gene lost 5 bases, with 4 bases spanning the gap. CDR3 in amino acids: CASSLSGDTQYF. CDR3 in DNA: TGTGCCAGCAGCTTAAGTGGAGATACGCAGTATTTT. Together with reference TRBV7-3 and TRBJ2-3, the CDR3 gives the full variable domain: GAGVSQTPSNKVTEKGKYVELRCDPISGHTALYWYRQSLGQGPEFLIYFQGTGAADDSGLPNDRFFAVRPEGSVSTLKIQRTERGDSAVYLCASSLSGDTQYFGPGTRLTVL.

This clone has only one observation. The chain employs TRBV7-9 and TRBJ2-2; D is possibly TRBD1 (6 bases). Between the trimmed V and J ends, which lost 5 bases and 4 bases, there was a span of 14 bases. CDR1 is SEHNR and CDR2 is FQNEAQ in the germline V gene (reference sequence). The CDR3 contains 15 residues. As DNA, the CDR3 is TGTGCCAGCAGCCATTTCGGGACACTCACCGGGGAGCTGTTTTTT. Its protein product is CASSHFGTLTGELFF.

The rearrangement uses TRBV5-1 and TRBJ2-7, with no clear D. V was clipped by 2 bases and J by 0 bases, with 9 bases between them. Germline-derived CDR1 and CDR2 are SGHRS and YFSETQ. This CDR3 is 14 amino acids long. CDR3 sequence (DNA): TGCGCCAGCAGCTTTCTAGAGGACTCCTACGAGCAGTACTTC. Its translation is CASSFLEDSYEQYF.

This clone was seen more than once but under ten times. The chain is built from TRBV2 and TRBJ2-7; possibly TRBD1 or TRBD2 for D (5 bases each). With 6 bases removed from V and 7 bases from J, the gap between germline ends came to 19 bases. The germline gives CDR1 SNHLY, CDR2 FYNNEI. This CDR3 has 14 amino acids. This CDR3 reads CASRTGTTSGEQYF. The CDR3 region has the DNA TGTGCCAGCAGGACCGGGACGACCTCGGGGGAGCAGTACTTC.

This chain joins TRBV28 and TRBJ1-4; D perhaps matches TRBD1 (6 bases). The CDR3 is 14 amino acids. Germline-derived CDR1 and CDR2 are MDHEN and SYDVKM. The V and J ends lost 5 bases and 2 bases respectively, with 9 bases between them. The CDR3 protein is CASSKQGTNEKLFF. The CDR3 DNA reads as TGTGCCAGCAGTAAGCAGGGGACTAATGAAAAACTGTTTTTT.

The genes are TRBV27 and TRBJ1-4; TRBD1 agrees at 10 bases. Germline-derived CDR1 and CDR2 are MNHEY and SMNVEV (reference sequence). The J segment lost 0 bases and the V segment lost 6 bases, leaving 7 bases of the junction unmatched. The CDR3 runs to 17 residues. The chain's CDR3 is CASSPGTGASTNEKLFF. The CDR3 bases are TGTGCCAGCAGCCCCGGGACAGGGGCCTCAACTAATGAAAAACTGTTTTTT.

This clone occurred once. The chain carries TRBV30 and TRBJ1-5, with D perhaps TRBD1 (6 bases). The CDR3 runs to 13 residues. Germline CDR1 and CDR2: GTSNPN and SVGIG (reference sequence). V was shortened by 3 bases and J by 7 bases, with 13 bases between the two germline ends. CDR3 nucleotides: TGTGCCTGGAGCCCTAGGGGGGGACAGCCCCAGCATTTT. Its translation: CAWSPRGGQPQHF.

The sample holds a few counts of this clone. V usage is TRBV6-5 and J usage is TRBJ2-3; 10 bases are shared with TRBD2. CDR1 and CDR2 (germline): MNHEY, SVGAGI. The CDR3 contains 15 residues. V dropped 6 bases and J dropped 3; count of bases not matched to a gene: 6. The CDR3 nucleotides are TGTGCCAGCAGCTCACGAGCGGGGGGGACAGATACGCAGTATTTT. Protein: CASSSRAGGTDTQYF.

The chain combines TRBV6-4 with TRBJ1-2, with 8 bases fitting TRBD1. Germline V CDR1 and CDR2: MRHNA, SNTAGT. V lost 2 bases and J lost 6; bases outside the gene matches: 8. The CDR3 sequence is 15 residues long. Here the CDR3 reads CASSDTGQGVNGYTF. DNA of the CDR3: TGTGCCAGCAGTGACACCGGACAGGGAGTGAATGGCTACACCTTC.

The chain has TRBV7-2 and TRBJ2-4; unclear D gene. This CDR3 comprises 13 residues. Germline V gene lookup returns CDR1 SGHTA and CDR2 FQGNSA. V was cut by 5 bases and J by 9 bases, with 14 bases left in between. The CDR3 coding sequence is TGTGCCAGCAGCCCTACCTTGTCAAGCATTCAGTACTTC. Its protein product is CASSPTLSSIQYF. Combining the CDR3 with reference TRBV7-2 and TRBJ2-4 gives the whole variable domain GAGVSQSPSNKVTEKGKDVELRCDPISGHTALYWYRQSLGQGLEFLIYFQGNSAPDKSGLPSDRFSAERTGGSVSTLTIQRTQQEDSAVYLCASSPTLSSIQYFGAGTRLSVL.

The V call is TRBV12-5, the J call TRBJ1-1; 9 nucleotides match TRBD1. CDR1 LGHNT and CDR2 FRNRAP come from the germline V gene. The CDR3 consists of 15 residues. V trimming: 1 base; J trimming: 7 bases; junction bases outside the gene matches: 7. The CDR3: CASGLGQGEVFEAFF. For the CDR3, the DNA is TGTGCTAGTGGTTTGGGACAGGGGGAGGTATTTGAAGCTTTCTTT.

This clone occurred once. The chain uses TRBV7-2 and TRBJ1-2; D is uncertain. There are 13 residues in the CDR3. V was pared by 2 bases and J by 1 base, with 5 bases between. CDR1 is SGHTA and CDR2 is FQGNSA in the germline V gene. The CDR3 DNA reads TGTGCCAGCAGCTTATCTGTTAACTATGGCTACACCTTC. Translation: CASSLSVNYGYTF.

V usage is TRBV11-1 and J usage is TRBJ2-2, with D possibly matching TRBD2 (7 bases). Germline CDR1 and CDR2: SGHAT and FQDESV (reference sequence). V dropped 4 bases and J dropped 4 bases, with 13 bases sitting between them. The CDR3 has 15 amino acids. CDR3 protein: CASSWGRGSTGELFF. The CDR3 DNA follows: TGTGCCAGCAGCTGGGGGCGGGGGAGCACCGGGGAGCTGTTTTTT.

The rearrangement links TRBV5-1 to TRBJ2-7; D perhaps matches TRBD1 (5 bases). V was trimmed by 4 bases and J by 0 bases, leaving 8 bases between them. Germline V gene sequence: CDR1 SGHRS, CDR2 YFSETQ. CDR3 length: 13 amino acids. CDR3 sequence (DNA): TGCGCCAGCAGCACGGACAACTCCTACGAGCAGTACTTC. This gives the protein CASSTDNSYEQYF.

In nucleotides, the CDR3 is TGTGCCAGCAGTAACGACAGGGAGAGCACTGAAGCTTTCTTT. Translation gives CASSNDRESTEAFF. The chain uses TRBV6-4 and TRBJ1-1; 7 nucleotides line up with TRBD1. CDR3 size: 14 residues. Trimming at V came to 5 bases and at J to 4 bases, leaving 7 bases not matched to a gene. Germline CDR1 and CDR2: MRHNA and SNTAGT.